This is a list of T cell receptor beta chains from one sample in a study of cytomegalovirus exposure and HLA in healthy donors. The repertoire was sequenced with immunoSEQ multiplex PCR; TCRdb's copy has only in-frame clones and lacks some. In the table there are some 210,000 clones, under 85% of which are singletons. Sequencing was performed on PBMCs. These receptors were obtained from a woman in her fifties or sixties in good health and CMV-seropositive. Both conserved end residues are part of each CDR3. The order of the fields is clone size, D gene, J gene, V gene, CDR3 protein, CDR3 DNA. The D gene is left open where the match is weak. Some rows have no size entry. The others give once, few or many, or a class for an expanded clone.

>few|-|TRBJ1-1|TRBV6-6
CASLVETQAFF
TGTGCCAGCCTGGTTGAAACTCAAGCTTTCTTT
>-|TRBD2|TRBJ2-5|TRBV4-1
CASSQDRIAGAGETQYF
TGCGCCAGCAGCCAAGATAGGATAGCGGGGGCCGGGGAGACCCAGTACTTC
>-|-|TRBJ2-7|TRBV4-1
CASSQDGHSPYEQYF
TGCGCCAGCAGCCAAGATGGGCACAGTCCCTACGAGCAGTACTTC
>once|-|TRBJ2-7|TRBV4-1
CASSRYGGGLLYEQYF
TGCGCCAGCAGCCGCTACGGGGGAGGTTTATTGTACGAGCAGTACTTC
>-|-|TRBJ2-7|TRBV19
CASSPQGSYEQYF
TGTGCCAGTAGTCCCCAGGGGAGCTACGAGCAGTACTTC
>-|-|TRBJ2-6|TRBV29-1
CSVLGRDYSGANVLTF
TGCAGCGTTCTCGGCCGTGACTACTCTGGGGCCAACGTCCTGACTTTC
>many|TRBD1|TRBJ2-7|TRBV28
CASSRTGLGQYF
TGTGCCAGCAGTCGGACAGGGCTAGGGCAGTACTTC
>-|-|TRBJ1-6|TRBV2
CAGRQTYNSPLHF
TGTGCCGGAAGACAGACGTATAATTCACCCCTCCACTTT
>-|-|TRBJ2-5|TRBV6-6
CASSKGETQYF
TGTGCCAGCAGTAAGGGGGAGACCCAGTACTTC
>-|TRBD1|TRBJ2-5|TRBV9
CASSPRQGAWETQYF
TGTGCCAGCAGCCCGAGGCAGGGGGCTTGGGAGACCCAGTACTTC
>-|-|TRBJ2-7|TRBV9
CASSVGTDPYEQYF
TGTGCCAGCAGCGTAGGGACTGATCCCTACGAGCAGTACTTC
>-|-|TRBJ2-2|TRBV18
CASSELGQTLNTGELFF
TGTGCCAGCTCCGAACTGGGGCAGACACTGAACACCGGGGAGCTGTTTTTT
>-|-|TRBJ2-7|TRBV5-4
CASSQTYEQYF
TGTGCCAGCAGTCAAACCTACGAGCAGTACTTC
>-|TRBD1|TRBJ2-7|TRBV6-5
CASSKPGQVTYEQYF
TGTGCCAGCAGTAAGCCGGGACAGGTGACCTACGAGCAGTACTTC
>-|TRBD1|TRBJ1-1|TRBV5-3
CARSGRQGRAEAFF
TGTGCCAGAAGCGGACGACAGGGAAGGGCTGAAGCTTTCTTT
>-|TRBD2|TRBJ2-3|TRBV10-2
CASRETSGGGTDTQYF
TGCGCCAGCAGAGAAACTAGCGGGGGGGGGACAGATACGCAGTATTTT
>once|TRBD2|TRBJ2-5|TRBV9
CASSPPPRTSGPSREAQYF
TGTGCCAGCAGCCCGCCCCCCCGGACTAGCGGGCCATCAAGAGAGGCCCAGTACTTC
>-|-|TRBJ2-7|TRBV5-8
CASSFRSEQYF
TGTGCCAGCAGCTTTCGGTCCGAGCAGTACTTC
>-|TRBD1|TRBJ2-1|TRBV9
CASSAGQGAHSLNNEQFF
TGTGCCAGCAGCGCCGGACAGGGGGCTCATTCCCTTAACAATGAGCAGTTCTTC
>once|TRBD2|TRBJ2-1|TRBV15
CATSRRLAEHNEQFF
TGTGCCACCAGCAGAAGACTAGCGGAGCACAATGAGCAGTTCTTC
>-|-|TRBJ1-2|TRBV29-1
CSVEEGTVVPF
TGCAGCGTTGAAGAGGGCACCGTCGTCCCCTTC
>-|-|TRBJ2-2|TRBV2
CASSAGETGELFF
TGTGCCAGCAGCGCAGGGGAAACCGGGGAGCTGTTTTTT
>-|-|TRBJ1-6|TRBV28
CASSFAGVRYNSPLHF
TGTGCCAGCAGTTTCGCCGGAGTCAGATATAATTCACCCCTCCACTTT
>-|TRBD1|TRBJ2-7|TRBV30
CAWRAGGREQYF
TGTGCCTGGAGGGCAGGGGGCCGCGAGCAGTACTTC
>-|TRBD2|TRBJ2-3|TRBV7-2
CASSGSGVTSTDTQYF
TGTGCCAGCTCCGGTAGCGGGGTTACTAGCACAGATACGCAGTATTTT
>-|-|TRBJ1-1|TRBV2
CASSDEVRTEAFF
TGTGCCAGCAGTGATGAGGTGAGGACTGAAGCTTTCTTT
>-|TRBD1|TRBJ2-1|TRBV2
CASPGQTYNEQFF
TGTGCCAGCCCGGGACAGACTTACAATGAGCAGTTCTTC
>-|TRBD1|TRBJ2-1|TRBV2
CASRGQGLSYNEQFF
TGTGCCAGCAGAGGACAGGGCTTATCCTACAATGAGCAGTTCTTC
>-|TRBD1|TRBJ1-1|TRBV11-2
CASSLNLQGGTEAFF
TGTGCCAGCAGCTTAAACTTACAGGGGGGCACTGAAGCTTTCTTT
>-|TRBD1|TRBJ2-7|TRBV2
CASIPGTGSSYEQYF
TGTGCCAGTATACCCGGGACAGGGAGTTCGTACGAGCAGTACTTC
>once|-|TRBJ2-3|TRBV28
CAASAPSTDTQYF
TGTGCAGCGAGCGCCCCTAGCACAGATACGCAGTATTTT
>-|-|TRBJ1-6|TRBV5-6
CASSLRVANSPLHF
TGTGCCAGCAGCTTACGGGTAGCTAATTCACCCCTCCACTTT
>-|TRBD1|TRBJ2-2|TRBV19
CASTVRDRATGELFF
TGTGCCAGTACGGTCAGGGACAGGGCTACCGGGGAGCTGTTTTTT
>-|TRBD1|TRBJ1-2|TRBV6-5
CASSRGTGGWGYTF
TGTGCCAGCAGTCGCGGGACAGGGGGCTGGGGCTACACCTTC
>-|-|TRBJ1-6|TRBV6-1
CASSEAHRILNSPLHF
TGTGCCAGCAGTGAAGCCCACAGGATTCTTAATTCACCCCTCCACTTT